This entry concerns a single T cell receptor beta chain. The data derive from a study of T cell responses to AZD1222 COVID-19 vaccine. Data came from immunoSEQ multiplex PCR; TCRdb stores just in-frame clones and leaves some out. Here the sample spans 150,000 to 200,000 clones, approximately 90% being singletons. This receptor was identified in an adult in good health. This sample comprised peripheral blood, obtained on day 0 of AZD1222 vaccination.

CDR3 loop: CASSQEARRTEKLFF. The CDR3 DNA follows: TGTGCCAGCAGCCAAGAGGCACGGCGGACTGAAAAACTGTTTTTT. This chain joins TRBV14 and TRBJ1-4; no clear D gene. The CDR3 totals 15 residues. Germline V gene lookup returns CDR1 SGHDN and CDR2 FVKESK. The V gene lost 0 bases and the J gene lost 7 bases, with 12 bases spanning the gap.